The T cell receptor (beta chain) under discussion was sequenced for a study of CD8+ T cells in alopecia areata. Noted treatment: oral pan-JAK inhibitor, 5-10 mg twice daily. Germline lookup yields CDR1 LGHNA and CDR2 YSLEER. The CDR3 has 13 amino acids. V was shortened by 4 bases and J by 0 bases, with 6 bases between the two germline ends. This clone was seen a few times. The antigen is undetermined. Following RNA extraction, reverse transcription yielded cDNA that acted as the sequencing template. The repertoire was sequenced with immunoSEQ multiplex PCR; TCRdb's copy has only in-frame clones and lacks some. The profile shows about 270,000 clones, 60% of them singletons. Findings and limits, study-wide: There were many expanded lesional clones persisting in scalp and blood during tofacitinib.

The TCR sequence derives from a human donor with alopecia areata. The gene calls are TRBV4-3 and TRBJ1-1; D is unresolved. Sequencing used CD4+ T cells sorted from blood, obtained at week 52, from a patient treated with tofacitinib. CDR3 sequence: CASSRQMNTEAFF. As DNA, the CDR3 is TGCGCCAGCAGCCGGCAGATGAACACTGAAGCTTTCTTT.